The clone carrying this T cell receptor (beta chain) has more than one count but fewer than ten. Its cognate antigen is unknown. Germline V gives CDR1 SGHVS, CDR2 FNYEAQ. Trimming removed 1 base at V and 3 bases at J, with 13 bases between. The CDR3 is made up of 16 amino acids. Sequencing was performed with immunoSEQ multiplex PCR; in TCRdb, only in-frame clones are kept and a portion is missing. Of tens of thousands of clones in the sample, over 75% were seen once. The data derive from a study of regulatory dendritic cells for organ transplantation. Study overall: On day 6, the dendritic cells were exposed to LPS. Findings and caveats of the study: Memory CD8+ T cells were the most oligoclonal; naive cells were highly diverse. Mature dendritic cells appeared to drive more memory CD8+ clonal expansion than regulatory ones. Resting memory CD8+ T cells held the most alloreactive clonotypes.

Sorted subsets were CFSE-labeled and cultured four to six days with allogeneic dendritic cells. The chain has TRBV7-6 and TRBJ1-3; D possibly corresponds to TRBD1 (5 bases). Sequencing was done on a sample of naive CD4+ T cells from blood cultured with dendritic cells. Subset defined: CD45RA+ naive T cells. This TCR came from a human donor in good health. The CDR3 reads CASSLGSGAGGNTIYF. CDR3 in DNA: TGTGCCAGCAGCTTAGGGTCTGGGGCCGGTGGAAACACCATATATTTT.